This T cell receptor (beta chain) is drawn from a study of regulatory T cells in long-lasting Graves disease. Assembly of TCR beta libraries relied on iRepertoire HTBI primers together with Arm-PCR of CDR3 regions. TCRdb itself ran the multiplex PCR reads through MiXCR, one entry per CDR3 protein. The table records hundreds of thousands of distinct CDR3 sequences, more than 15% of them present only once. The CDR3 runs to 14 residues. V dropped 1 base and J dropped 5 bases, with 8 bases sitting between them. The germline V gene has CDR1 MGHDK and CDR2 SYGVNS. Time point noted: newly diagnosed GD, antithyroid drugs for less than 3 months. Scientists built the TCR library using RNA that was extracted from PBMCs. This sample was also put to use in a study of T cells in Graves' hyperthyroidism and ophthalmopathy.

The chain employs TRBV25-1 and TRBJ2-2, with D uncertain. The specimen was peripheral blood mononuclear cells (PBMCs), collected at new diagnosis, from a patient treated with antithyroid drugs. The origin of this receptor is a man aged 18 to 35 with Graves disease. The CDR3 here is CASSEFTLTGELFF. The CDR3 DNA follows: TGTGCCAGCAGTGAATTTACTTTGACCGGGGAGCTGTTTTTT.